Presented here are 24 T cell receptor beta chains from one specimen sequenced in a study of blood T cell repertoires in COVID-19. TCRdb's copy holds only in-frame clones and misses some; the assay was immunoSEQ multiplex PCR. The data contain some 270,000 clones, over 75% of them seen just once; the ten biggest clones take up 3.1%. Sequencing was done on a sample of PBMCs or T cells enriched from blood (not recorded which). The receptor set was obtained from a woman in her 40s who had been exposed to COVID-19.

The chain links TRBV6-5 to TRBJ2-1; tentative D call: TRBD2 (6 bases). Per germline, CDR1 MNHEY and CDR2 SVGAGI. This CDR3 is built from 13 residues. Deletions cut 4 bases from V and 6 bases from J, with 10 bases between. The CDR3 region is CASSSPSVNEQFF. CDR3 bases: TGTGCCAGCAGTTCCCCTAGCGTCAATGAGCAGTTCTTC.

A remark on this clone: Germline and junction disagree at one end, which may indicate a read error. The chain carries TRBV18 and TRBJ2-6, with a tentative D call TRBD1 (5 bases). CDR1 is KGHSH and CDR2 is LQKENI in the germline V gene. There are 18 residues in the CDR3. This CDR3 reads CASSPNQDIYKSGQRPDF. The CDR3 DNA reads TGTGCCAGCTCACCTAATCAGGACATTTACAAGTCGGGCCAACGTCCTGACTTC.

The genes are TRBV18 and TRBJ2-7, with 8 bases lining up with TRBD2. In germline, CDR1 is KGHSH, CDR2 LQKENI. The CDR3 totals 14 residues. V lost 2 bases, J lost 4 bases, and 4 bases stayed unmatched. CDR3 protein: CASSPAGTSYEQYF. The DNA of the CDR3 is TGTGCCAGCTCACCAGCCGGGACTAGTTACGAGCAGTACTTC.

CDR3 sequence (DNA): TGTGCCACCAGTGATGAGGGGACAGATAACACTGTCATAGCGGGAGCGCTCCCCCTCGATGAGCAGTTCTTC. Protein product: CATSDEGTDNTVIAGALPLDEQFF. The chain recombines TRBV24-1 with TRBJ2-1; 9 bases line up with TRBD2. V was pared by 3 bases and J by 8 bases, with 34 bases of the junction left unmatched. The CDR3 consists of 24 residues. The germline CDR1 and CDR2 sequences are KGHDR and SFDVKD.

The genes are TRBV7-2 and TRBJ2-6; D is undetermined. V was trimmed by 5 bases and J by 4 bases, leaving 12 bases between them. The CDR3 loop spans 15 amino acids. Per the germline V gene, CDR1 is SGHTA and CDR2 is FQGNSA. CDR3 in amino acids: CASSPDEAGANVLTF. In DNA, the CDR3 is TGTGCCAGCAGCCCAGACGAGGCCGGGGCCAACGTCCTGACTTTC.

The gene calls are TRBV2 and TRBJ1-5, with 8 nucleotides matching TRBD1. CDR3 length: 14 residues. Trimming took 6 bases from V and 7 from J; bases not matched to a gene: 8. Germline V CDR1 and CDR2: SNHLY, FYNNEI. The CDR3 sequence is CASSTDRVGQPQHF. CDR3 bases: TGTGCCAGCAGCACGGACAGGGTAGGGCAGCCCCAGCATTTT.

CDR3 sequence reads: CASSQNSWGRTEAFF. Here the CDR3 DNA reads TGTGCCAGCAGCCAAAACAGCTGGGGGAGGACTGAAGCTTTCTTT. V usage is TRBV5-4 and J usage is TRBJ1-1, with D possibly TRBD1 on 5 matching bases. The CDR3 has 15 amino acids. V shed 4 bases and J shed 5 bases, with 18 bases lying between them. Looked up from germline, CDR1 is SGHNT and CDR2 is YYREEE (reference sequence).

The J gene is TRBJ1-5, the V gene TRBV11-2, with a tentative D call TRBD1 (5 bases). The CDR3 loop spans 15 amino acids. The germline V gene has CDR1 SGHAT and CDR2 FQNNGV. Between the trimmed V and J ends, which lost 5 bases and 1 base, there was a span of 12 bases. In nucleotides, the CDR3 is TGTGCCAGCAGCCCCCTAAGGGGAAGCAATCAGCCCCAGCATTTT. It specifies CASSPLRGSNQPQHF. Filled out from reference TRBV11-2 and TRBJ1-5, the complete variable domain reads EAGVAQSPRYKIIEKRQSVAFWCNPISGHATLYWYQQILGQGPKLLIQFQNNGVVDDSQLPKDRFSAERLKGVDSTLKIQPAKLEDSAVYLCASSPLRGSNQPQHFGDGTRLSIL.

CDR3 region: CAISEGTGPLFGYTF. Here the CDR3 DNA reads TGTGCCATCAGTGAGGGGACAGGGCCCCTTTTTGGCTACACCTTC. The V call is TRBV10-3, the J call TRBJ1-2, with 9 bases that match TRBD1. The CDR3 contains 15 residues. V was clipped by 2 bases and J by 7 bases; unmatched bases: 8. Per the germline V gene, CDR1 is ENHRY and CDR2 is SYGVKD.

In DNA form, the CDR3 reads TGTGCCAGCAGCACACAGGGGGCGCGGACCGGGGAGCTGTTTTTT. Amino acid sequence: CASSTQGARTGELFF. The rearrangement uses TRBV7-8 and TRBJ2-2, with 9 bases fitting TRBD1. V shed 5 bases and J 5 bases; nucleotides not matched to a gene: 6. The length of the CDR3 is 15 residues. The germline V gene has CDR1 SGHVS and CDR2 FQNEAQ.

The gene calls are TRBV5-1 and TRBJ2-5; 7 nucleotides match TRBD2. From germline, CDR1 is SGHRS and CDR2 YFSETQ. This CDR3 is built from 14 residues. V lost 0 bases and J lost 3; bases outside the gene matches: 2. CDR3 loop: CASSLGGTKETQYF. The CDR3 DNA follows: TGCGCCAGCAGCTTGGGCGGGACTAAAGAGACCCAGTACTTC.

V is TRBV7-9 and J is TRBJ1-3; no clear D gene. The CDR3 totals 11 residues. With 1 base removed from V and 8 bases from J, the gap between germline ends came to 3 bases. CDR1 and CDR2 (germline): SEHNR, FQNEAQ (reference sequence). Here the CDR3 reads CASSLGDTIYF. DNA of the CDR3: TGTGCCAGCAGCTTAGGAGACACCATATATTTT.

The rearrangement joins TRBV7-2 to TRBJ2-7; TRBD1 is a possible D gene (5 bases). Germline CDR1 is SGHTA and CDR2 is FQGNSA. Trimming cost V 3 bases and J 6 bases, with 12 bases left between them. The CDR3 length is 13 residues. CDR3 loop: CASSFPQGIEQYF. The DNA of the CDR3 is TGTGCCAGCAGCTTCCCTCAGGGTATCGAGCAGTACTTC.

This clone was recorded only once. The chain has TRBV27 and TRBJ1-1; D perhaps matches TRBD1 (6 bases). This CDR3 has 14 amino acids. The germline V and J ends were trimmed by 5 bases and 2 bases, with 12 bases remaining between them. CDR1 is MNHEY and CDR2 is SMNVEV in the germline V gene (reference sequence). CDR3 DNA: TGTGCCAGCAGTCTGGGAGGGGGTAACACTGAAGCTTTCTTT. This codes for CASSLGGGNTEAFF.

V and J are TRBV7-8 and TRBJ2-6, with D hard to call. The V and J ends lost 5 bases and 4 bases respectively, with 15 bases between them. The CDR3 has 16 residues. Germline V lookup: CDR1 SGHVS, CDR2 FQNEAQ. The CDR3 here is CASSHRRVSGANVLTF. The DNA of the CDR3 is TGTGCCAGCAGCCACCGACGGGTCTCCGGGGCCAACGTCCTGACTTTC.

The chain combines TRBV6-5 with TRBJ2-2; 8 nucleotides match TRBD2. The CDR3 sequence is 16 residues long. The germline V gene has CDR1 MNHEY and CDR2 SVGAGI. V shed 3 bases, J shed 5 bases, and the junction held 8 bases outside the gene matches. The CDR3 loop reads CASSYQRGTGTGELFF. Written as DNA, the CDR3 is TGTGCCAGCAGTTATCAGCGGGGGACGGGAACCGGGGAGCTGTTTTTT.

This chain joins TRBV7-9 and TRBJ2-5; D is undetermined. CDR3 length: 13 residues. CDR1 and CDR2 (germline): SEHNR, FQNEAQ (reference sequence). The V gene lost 3 bases and the J gene lost 3 bases, with 8 bases spanning the gap. The CDR3 DNA follows: TGTGCCAGCAGCTTTCACAGCAAAGAGACCCAGTACTTC. This gives the protein CASSFHSKETQYF. Combining the CDR3 with reference TRBV7-9 and TRBJ2-5 gives the whole variable domain DTGVSQNPRHKITKRGQNVTFRCDPISEHNRLYWYRQTLGQGPEFLTYFQNEAQLEKSRLLSDRFSAERPKGSFSTLEIQRTEQGDSAMYLCASSFHSKETQYFGPGTRLLVL.

V is TRBV24-1 and J is TRBJ2-3, with 8 bases aligning to TRBD1. V gave up 6 bases and J gave up 3 bases; unmatched junction bases: 10. The CDR3 extends over 16 amino acids. Germline CDR1 KGHDR, CDR2 SFDVKD. The CDR3 loop is CATSLGQGLGTDTQYF. The CDR3 nucleotides are TGTGCCACCAGTTTAGGACAGGGTTTGGGTACAGATACGCAGTATTTT.

The chain couples TRBV4-3 to TRBJ1-5; 7 bases are a match to TRBD1. With 3 bases clipped from V and 3 bases from J, the junction kept 2 bases outside the gene matches. The CDR3 totals 14 residues. Germline CDR1 reads LGHNA; CDR2 reads YSLEER. The CDR3 nucleotides read TGCGCCAGCAGCCAGGGGACAGACAATCAGCCCCAGCATTTT. It translates to CASSQGTDNQPQHF.

The chain carries TRBV29-1 and TRBJ1-1, with TRBD1 matching over 7 bases. Germline CDR1 is SQVTM and CDR2 is ANQGSEA. The CDR3 extends over 11 amino acids. V lost 7 bases, J lost 6 bases, and 5 bases stayed unmatched. CDR3 in DNA: TGCAGCGCAAGGGGGACAGCTGAAGCTTTCTTT. As protein: CSARGTAEAFF.

V gene TRBV5-6 combines with J gene TRBJ2-1, with D maybe TRBD1 (6 bases). Germline V gene sequence: CDR1 SGHDT, CDR2 YYEEEE. Trimming cost V 0 bases and J 7 bases, with 17 bases left between them. The CDR3 is 16 amino acids. CDR3 residues: CASSLAARGHKNEQFF. In nucleotides, the CDR3 is TGTGCCAGCAGCTTGGCCGCGAGGGGACATAAGAATGAGCAGTTCTTC.

CDR3 coding DNA: TGTGCCAGCAGCTTATTAGACAATGAGCAGTTCTTC. Its protein product is CASSLLDNEQFF. This chain uses TRBV11-3 with TRBJ2-1; D remains unclear. CDR3 length equals 12 residues. The germline CDR1 and CDR2 sequences are SGHNT and YENEEA. V shed 2 bases and J shed 5 bases, with 4 bases lying between them.

This chain uses TRBV27 with TRBJ2-5, with a tentative D call TRBD1 (5 bases). Germline V gene sequence: CDR1 MNHEY, CDR2 SMNVEV (reference sequence). Trimming pared 6 bases from V and 1 base from J, leaving 18 bases between. The CDR3 covers 16 residues. The chain's CDR3 is CASSLLGSQGQETQYF. The CDR3 DNA is TGTGCCAGCAGCCTCCTCGGGTCCCAGGGCCAAGAGACCCAGTACTTC.

The DNA for the CDR3 is TGTGCCAGCAGTTTACAGGGGGCATGGTCACCCCTCCACTTT. It yields the protein CASSLQGAWSPLHF. The chain joins TRBV28 to TRBJ1-6, with 8 bases lining up with TRBD1. Germline values: CDR1 MDHEN, CDR2 SYDVKM. Germline trimming cut 2 bases from V and 10 bases from J; bases unmatched to any gene: 4. The CDR3 length is 14 residues.